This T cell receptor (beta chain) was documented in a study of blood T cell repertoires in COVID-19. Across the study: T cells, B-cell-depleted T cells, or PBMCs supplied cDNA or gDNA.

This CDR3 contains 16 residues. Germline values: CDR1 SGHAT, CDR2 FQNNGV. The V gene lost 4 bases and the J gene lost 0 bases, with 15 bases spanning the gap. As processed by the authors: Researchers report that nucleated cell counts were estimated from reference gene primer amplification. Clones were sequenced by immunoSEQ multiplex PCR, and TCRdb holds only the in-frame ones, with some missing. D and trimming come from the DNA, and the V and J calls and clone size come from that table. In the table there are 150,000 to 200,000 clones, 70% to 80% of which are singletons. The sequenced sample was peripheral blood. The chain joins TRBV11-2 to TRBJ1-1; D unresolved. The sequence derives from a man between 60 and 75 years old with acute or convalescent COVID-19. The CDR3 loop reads CASSSIPADLNTEAFF. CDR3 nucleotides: TGTGCCAGCAGCTCAATTCCGGCGGATTTGAACACTGAAGCTTTCTTT.